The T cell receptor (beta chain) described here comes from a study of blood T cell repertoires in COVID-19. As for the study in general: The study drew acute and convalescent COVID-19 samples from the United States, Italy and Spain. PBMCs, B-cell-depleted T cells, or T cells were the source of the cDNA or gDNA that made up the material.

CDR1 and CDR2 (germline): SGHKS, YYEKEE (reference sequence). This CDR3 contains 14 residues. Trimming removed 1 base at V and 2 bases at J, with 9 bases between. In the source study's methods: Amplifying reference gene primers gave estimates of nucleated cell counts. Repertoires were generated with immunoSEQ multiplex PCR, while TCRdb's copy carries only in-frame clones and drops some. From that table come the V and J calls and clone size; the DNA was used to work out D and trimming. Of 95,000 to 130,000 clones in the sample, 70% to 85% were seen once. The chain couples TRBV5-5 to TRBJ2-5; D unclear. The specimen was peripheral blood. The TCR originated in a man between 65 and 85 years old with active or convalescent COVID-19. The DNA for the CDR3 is TGTGCCAGCAGCTTGCGACTGTCACAAGAGACCCAGTACTTC. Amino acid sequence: CASSLRLSQETQYF.